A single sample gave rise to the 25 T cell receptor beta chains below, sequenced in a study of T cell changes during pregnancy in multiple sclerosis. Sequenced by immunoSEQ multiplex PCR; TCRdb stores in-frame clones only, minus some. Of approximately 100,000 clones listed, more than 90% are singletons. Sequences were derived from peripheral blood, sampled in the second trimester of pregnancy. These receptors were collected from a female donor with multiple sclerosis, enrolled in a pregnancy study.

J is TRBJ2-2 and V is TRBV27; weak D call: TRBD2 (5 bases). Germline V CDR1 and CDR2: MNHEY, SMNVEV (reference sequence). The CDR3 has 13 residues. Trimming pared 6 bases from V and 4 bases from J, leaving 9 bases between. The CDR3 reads CASSRDFTGELFF. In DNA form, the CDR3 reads TGTGCCAGCAGCCGGGATTTCACCGGGGAGCTGTTTTTT.

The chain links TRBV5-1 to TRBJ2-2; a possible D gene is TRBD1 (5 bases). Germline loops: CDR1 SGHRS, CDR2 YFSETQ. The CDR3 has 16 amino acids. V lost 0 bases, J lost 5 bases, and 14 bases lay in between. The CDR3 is CASSLAAQGSTGELFF. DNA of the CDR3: TGCGCCAGCAGCTTGGCGGCCCAGGGTAGTACCGGGGAGCTGTTTTTT.

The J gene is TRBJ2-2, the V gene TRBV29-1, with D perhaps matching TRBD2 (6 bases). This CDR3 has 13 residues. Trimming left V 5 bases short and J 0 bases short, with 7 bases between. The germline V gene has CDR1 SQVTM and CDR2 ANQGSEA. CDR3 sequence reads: CSVTGANTGELFF. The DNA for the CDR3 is TGCAGCGTTACGGGGGCGAACACCGGGGAGCTGTTTTTT.

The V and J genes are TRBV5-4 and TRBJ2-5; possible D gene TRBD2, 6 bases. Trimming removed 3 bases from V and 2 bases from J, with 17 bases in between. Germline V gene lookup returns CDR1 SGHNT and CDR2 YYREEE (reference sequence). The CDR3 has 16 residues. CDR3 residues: CASSSRGDGTQETQYF. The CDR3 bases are TGTGCCAGCAGCTCTCGCGGGGACGGCACGCAAGAGACCCAGTACTTC.

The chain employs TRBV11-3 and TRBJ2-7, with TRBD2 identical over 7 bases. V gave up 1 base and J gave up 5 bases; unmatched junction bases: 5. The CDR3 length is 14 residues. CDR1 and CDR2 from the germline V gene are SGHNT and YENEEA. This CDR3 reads CASSLGGSTNEQYF. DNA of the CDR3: TGTGCCAGCAGCTTAGGCGGGAGTACCAACGAGCAGTACTTC. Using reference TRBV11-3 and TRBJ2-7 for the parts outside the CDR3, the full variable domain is EAGVVQSPRYKIIEKKQPVAFWCNPISGHNTLYWYLQNLGQGPELLIRYENEEAVDDSQLPKDRFSAERLKGVDSTLKIQPAELGDSAVYLCASSLGGSTNEQYFGPGTRLTVT.

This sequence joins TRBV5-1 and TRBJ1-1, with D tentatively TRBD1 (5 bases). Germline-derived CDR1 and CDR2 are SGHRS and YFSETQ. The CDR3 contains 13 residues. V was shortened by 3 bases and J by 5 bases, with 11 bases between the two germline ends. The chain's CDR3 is CASSSGQHTEAFF. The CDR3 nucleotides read TGCGCCAGCAGCTCTGGACAACATACTGAAGCTTTCTTT.

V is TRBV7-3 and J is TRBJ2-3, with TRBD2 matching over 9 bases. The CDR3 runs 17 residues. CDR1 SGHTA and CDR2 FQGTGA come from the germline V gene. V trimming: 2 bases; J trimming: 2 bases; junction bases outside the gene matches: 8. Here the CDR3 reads CASSLAGGPGPTDTQYF. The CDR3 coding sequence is TGTGCCAGCAGCTTAGCGGGAGGGCCAGGCCCCACAGATACGCAGTATTTT.

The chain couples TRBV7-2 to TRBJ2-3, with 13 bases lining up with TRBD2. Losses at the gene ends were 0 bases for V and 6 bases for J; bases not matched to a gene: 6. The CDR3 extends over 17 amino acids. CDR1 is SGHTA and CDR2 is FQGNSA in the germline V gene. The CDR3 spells CASSLAGLAGRADTQYF. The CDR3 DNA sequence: TGTGCCAGCAGCTTAGCGGGACTAGCGGGAAGGGCCGATACGCAGTATTTT.

CDR3 nucleotide sequence: TGTGCCAGCAGCTTAGTTGAAGGGGGTAATGAAAAACTGTTTTTT. Its protein product is CASSLVEGGNEKLFF. This sequence joins TRBV7-6 and TRBJ1-4, with a weak D call TRBD1 (6 bases). V lost 1 base, J lost 4 bases, and 10 bases lay in between. Germline V gives CDR1 SGHVS, CDR2 FNYEAQ. This CDR3 spans 15 amino acids.

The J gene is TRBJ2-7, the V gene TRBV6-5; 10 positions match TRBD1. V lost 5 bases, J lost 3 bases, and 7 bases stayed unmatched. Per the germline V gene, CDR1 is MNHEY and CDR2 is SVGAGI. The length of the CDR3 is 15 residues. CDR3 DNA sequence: TGTGCCAGCAGTCGAGGGGACAGGGGACTCTACGAGCAGTACTTC. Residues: CASSRGDRGLYEQYF.

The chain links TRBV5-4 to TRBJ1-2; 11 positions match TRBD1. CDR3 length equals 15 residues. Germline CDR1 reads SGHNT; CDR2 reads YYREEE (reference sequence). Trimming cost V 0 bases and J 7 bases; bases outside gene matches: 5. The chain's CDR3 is CASSLAPGTGGGYTF. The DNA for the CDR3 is TGTGCCAGCAGCTTGGCCCCCGGGACAGGGGGTGGCTACACCTTC.

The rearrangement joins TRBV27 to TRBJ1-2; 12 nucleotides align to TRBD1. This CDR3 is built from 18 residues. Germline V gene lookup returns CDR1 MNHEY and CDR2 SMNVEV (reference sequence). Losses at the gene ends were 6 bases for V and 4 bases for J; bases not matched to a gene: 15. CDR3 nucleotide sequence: TGTGCCAGCAGATCTCGGGACAGGGGGCTAGATCTAGGCTATGGCTACACCTTC. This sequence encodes CASRSRDRGLDLGYGYTF.

For the CDR3, the DNA is TGCGCCAGCAGCTTGCGGTTTGGAGTAGCGGGAGGGATCGCGGCCTACGAGCAGTACTTC. It is translated as CASSLRFGVAGGIAAYEQYF. The rearrangement joins TRBV5-1 to TRBJ2-7; 11 bases map to TRBD2. The CDR3 runs 20 residues. The germline gives CDR1 SGHRS, CDR2 YFSETQ. The V and J ends lost 1 base and 2 bases, in that order; junction bases with no gene match: 17.

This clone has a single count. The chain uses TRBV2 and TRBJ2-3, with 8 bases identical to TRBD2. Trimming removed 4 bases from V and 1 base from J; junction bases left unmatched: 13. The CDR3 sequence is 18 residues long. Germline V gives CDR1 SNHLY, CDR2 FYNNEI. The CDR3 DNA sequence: TGTGCCAGCAGTGCGCTCATTAGGCGGGGGGACGGCACAGATACGCAGTATTTT. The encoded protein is CASSALIRRGDGTDTQYF.

The CDR3 protein is CASSFSDPRQAPNYGYTF. The CDR3 DNA reads TGTGCCAGCAGCTTCTCCGATCCCCGACAGGCGCCTAACTATGGCTACACCTTC. This sequence joins TRBV7-9 and TRBJ1-2; D is possibly TRBD1 (6 bases). Germline V gives CDR1 SEHNR, CDR2 FQNEAQ (reference sequence). The CDR3 length is 18 residues. The V gene lost 3 bases and the J gene lost 0 bases, with 20 bases spanning the gap.

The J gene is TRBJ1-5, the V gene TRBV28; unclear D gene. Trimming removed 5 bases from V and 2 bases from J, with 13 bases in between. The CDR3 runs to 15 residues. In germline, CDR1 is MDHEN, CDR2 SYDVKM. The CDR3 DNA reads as TGTGCCAGCAGTCGAGGAGCCCGAGGCAATCAGCCCCAGCATTTT. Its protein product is CASSRGARGNQPQHF.

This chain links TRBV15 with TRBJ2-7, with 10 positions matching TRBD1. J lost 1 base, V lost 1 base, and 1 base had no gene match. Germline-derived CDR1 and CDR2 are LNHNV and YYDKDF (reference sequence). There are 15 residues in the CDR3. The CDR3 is CATSRGDRGSYEQYF. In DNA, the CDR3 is TGTGCCACCAGCAGAGGGGACAGGGGTTCCTACGAGCAGTACTTC.

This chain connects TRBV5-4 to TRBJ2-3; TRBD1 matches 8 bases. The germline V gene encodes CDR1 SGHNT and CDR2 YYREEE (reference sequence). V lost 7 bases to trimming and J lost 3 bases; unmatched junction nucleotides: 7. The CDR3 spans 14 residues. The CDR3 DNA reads TGTGCCAGCCAGGACAGGGCAGCGACAGATACGCAGTATTTT. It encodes CASQDRAATDTQYF.

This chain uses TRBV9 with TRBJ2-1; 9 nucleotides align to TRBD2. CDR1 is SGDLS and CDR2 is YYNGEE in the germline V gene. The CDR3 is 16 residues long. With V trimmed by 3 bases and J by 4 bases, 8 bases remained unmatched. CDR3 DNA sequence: TGTGCCAGCAGCGCTCGGGCTAGCGGGGAATACAATGAGCAGTTCTTC. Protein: CASSARASGEYNEQFF.

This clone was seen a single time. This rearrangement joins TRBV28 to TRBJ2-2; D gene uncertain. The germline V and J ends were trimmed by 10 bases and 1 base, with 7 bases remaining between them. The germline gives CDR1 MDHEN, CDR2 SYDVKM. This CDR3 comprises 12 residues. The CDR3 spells CATERNTGELFF. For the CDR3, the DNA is TGTGCCACCGAGCGGAACACCGGGGAGCTGTTTTTT.

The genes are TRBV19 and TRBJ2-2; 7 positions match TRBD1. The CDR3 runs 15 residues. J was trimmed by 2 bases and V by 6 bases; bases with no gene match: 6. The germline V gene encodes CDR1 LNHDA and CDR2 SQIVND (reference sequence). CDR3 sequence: CASSRGTDNTGELFF. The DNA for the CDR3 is TGTGCCAGTAGCAGGGGGACAGACAACACCGGGGAGCTGTTTTTT.

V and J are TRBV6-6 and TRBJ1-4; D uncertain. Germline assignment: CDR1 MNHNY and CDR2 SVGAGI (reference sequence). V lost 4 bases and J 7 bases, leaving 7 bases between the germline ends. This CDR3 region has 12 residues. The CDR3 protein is CASSSLLEKLFF. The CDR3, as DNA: TGTGCCAGCAGTTCCCTCCTTGAAAAACTGTTTTTT.

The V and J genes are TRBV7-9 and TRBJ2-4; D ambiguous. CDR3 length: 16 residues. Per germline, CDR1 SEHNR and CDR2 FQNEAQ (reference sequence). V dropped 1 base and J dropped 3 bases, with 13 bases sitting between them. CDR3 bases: TGTGCCAGCAGCTTAGGGCTCATCCTAGACAAAAACATTCAGTACTTC. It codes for CASSLGLILDKNIQYF.

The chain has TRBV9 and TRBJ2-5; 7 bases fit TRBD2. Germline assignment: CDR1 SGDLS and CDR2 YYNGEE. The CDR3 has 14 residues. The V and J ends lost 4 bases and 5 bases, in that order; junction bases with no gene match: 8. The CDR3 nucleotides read TGTGCCAGCAGCACGGGGGGAGTAGGCGAGACCCAGTACTTC. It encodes CASSTGGVGETQYF. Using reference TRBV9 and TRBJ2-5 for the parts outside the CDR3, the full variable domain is DSGVTQTPKHLITATGQRVTLRCSPRSGDLSVYWYQQSLDQGLQFLIQYYNGEERAKGNILERFSAQQFPDLHSELNLSSLELGDSALYFCASSTGGVGETQYFGPGTRLLVL.

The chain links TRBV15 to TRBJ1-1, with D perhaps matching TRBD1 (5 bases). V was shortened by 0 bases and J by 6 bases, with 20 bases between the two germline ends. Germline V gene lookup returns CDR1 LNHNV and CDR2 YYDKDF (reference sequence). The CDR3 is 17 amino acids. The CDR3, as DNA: TGTGCCACCAGCAGAGATTTGGGGGTGGGGGGAGGCGCTGAAGCTTTCTTT. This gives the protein CATSRDLGVGGGAEAFF.